Sequencing of this TCR beta chain was carried out in a study of blood T cell repertoires in COVID-19. Whole-study context: Acute and convalescent COVID-19 specimens originated in the United States, Italy and Spain.

The germline CDR1 and CDR2 sequences are LGHNA and YNFKEQ. V gave up 1 base and J gave up 2 bases; unmatched junction bases: 7. This CDR3 region has 16 residues. In its sample, this clone was seen once. Using immunoSEQ multiplex PCR, the repertoire was profiled, and TCRdb retains in-frame clones only, with some absent. The profile shows under 350,000 clones, around 86% of them singletons. Grouping used clinical history reported by participants in a survey and questionnaire. Recovered status applied to Cohort 3 donors who had two consecutive negative PCRs. It also applied to those with clearance or with symptom resolution.

The sequenced material came from PBMCs or T cells enriched from blood (not recorded which). The V and J genes are TRBV4-2 and TRBJ2-7; 8 bases map to TRBD2. The TCR comes from a woman aged 40 to 55 who had recovered from COVID-19. The CDR3 sequence: CASSQGTAGEAYEQYF. For the CDR3, the DNA is TGTGCCAGCAGCCAAGGAACAGCGGGAGAGGCCTACGAGCAGTACTTC.